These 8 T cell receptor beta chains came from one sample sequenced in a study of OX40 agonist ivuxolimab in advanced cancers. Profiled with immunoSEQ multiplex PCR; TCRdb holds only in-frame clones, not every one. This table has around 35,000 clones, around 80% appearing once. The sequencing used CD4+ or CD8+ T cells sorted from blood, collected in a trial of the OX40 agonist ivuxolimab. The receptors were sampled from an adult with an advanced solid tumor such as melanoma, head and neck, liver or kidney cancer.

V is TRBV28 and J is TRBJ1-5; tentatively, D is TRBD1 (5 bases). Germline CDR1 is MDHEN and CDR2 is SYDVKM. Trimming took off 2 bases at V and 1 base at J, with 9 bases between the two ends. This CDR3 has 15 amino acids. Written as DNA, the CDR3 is TGTGCCAGCAGTTTACACGGGGCGAGCAATCAGCCCCAGCATTTT. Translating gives CASSLHGASNQPQHF.

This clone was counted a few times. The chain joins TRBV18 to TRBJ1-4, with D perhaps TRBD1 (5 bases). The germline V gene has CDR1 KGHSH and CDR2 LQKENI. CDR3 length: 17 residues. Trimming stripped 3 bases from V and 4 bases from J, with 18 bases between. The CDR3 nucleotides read TGTGCCAGCTCACCCCGGACGTTAAAGGACAATAATGAAAAACTGTTTTTT. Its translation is CASSPRTLKDNNEKLFF.

The CDR3 reads CASSLSAGPQETQYF. The CDR3 coding sequence is TGTGCCAGCAGCCTATCCGCGGGGCCTCAAGAGACCCAGTACTTC. The rearrangement joins TRBV7-3 to TRBJ2-5; a possible D gene is TRBD2 (6 bases). The germline CDR1 and CDR2 sequences are SGHTA and FQGTGA. The germline V and J ends were trimmed by 5 bases and 2 bases, with 15 bases remaining between them. The CDR3 extends over 15 amino acids. Combining the CDR3 with reference TRBV7-3 and TRBJ2-5 gives the whole variable domain GAGVSQTPSNKVTEKGKYVELRCDPISGHTALYWYRQSLGQGPEFLIYFQGTGAADDSGLPNDRFFAVRPEGSVSTLKIQRTERGDSAVYLCASSLSAGPQETQYFGPGTRLLVL.

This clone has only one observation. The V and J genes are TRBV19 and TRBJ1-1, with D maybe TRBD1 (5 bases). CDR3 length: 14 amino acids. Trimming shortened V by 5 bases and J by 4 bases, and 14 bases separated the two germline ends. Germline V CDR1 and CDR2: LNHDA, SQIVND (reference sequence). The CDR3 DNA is TGTGCCAGTAGTCTCCAGGGCATTGGCACTGAAGCTTTCTTT. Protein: CASSLQGIGTEAFF.

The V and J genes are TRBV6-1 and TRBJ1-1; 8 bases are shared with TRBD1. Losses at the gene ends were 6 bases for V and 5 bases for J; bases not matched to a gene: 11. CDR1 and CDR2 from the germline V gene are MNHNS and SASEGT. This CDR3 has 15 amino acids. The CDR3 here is CASRLRQGRGTEAFF. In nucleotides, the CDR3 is TGTGCCAGCAGACTAAGACAGGGGAGGGGAACTGAAGCTTTCTTT.

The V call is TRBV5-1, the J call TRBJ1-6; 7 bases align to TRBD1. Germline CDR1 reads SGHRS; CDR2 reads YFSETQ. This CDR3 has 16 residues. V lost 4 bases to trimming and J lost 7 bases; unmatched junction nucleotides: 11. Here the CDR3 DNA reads TGCGCCAGCAGCCAGGGGGTCGGGACAGCGAATTCACCCCTCCACTTT. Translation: CASSQGVGTANSPLHF.

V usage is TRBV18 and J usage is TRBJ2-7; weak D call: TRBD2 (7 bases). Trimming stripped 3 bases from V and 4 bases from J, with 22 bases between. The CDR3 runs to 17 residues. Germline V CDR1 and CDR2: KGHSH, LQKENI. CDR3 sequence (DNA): TGTGCCAGCTCACCGGGGGCCGGGGGGAGTTTGTCTTACGAGCAGTACTTC. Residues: CASSPGAGGSLSYEQYF.

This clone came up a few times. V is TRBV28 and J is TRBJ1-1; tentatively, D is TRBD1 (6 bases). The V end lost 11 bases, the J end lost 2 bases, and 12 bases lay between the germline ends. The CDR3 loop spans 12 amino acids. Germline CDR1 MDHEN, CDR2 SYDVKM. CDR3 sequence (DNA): TGTGCCCACGCAGGGGCTAACACTGAAGCTTTCTTT. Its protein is CAHAGANTEAFF.